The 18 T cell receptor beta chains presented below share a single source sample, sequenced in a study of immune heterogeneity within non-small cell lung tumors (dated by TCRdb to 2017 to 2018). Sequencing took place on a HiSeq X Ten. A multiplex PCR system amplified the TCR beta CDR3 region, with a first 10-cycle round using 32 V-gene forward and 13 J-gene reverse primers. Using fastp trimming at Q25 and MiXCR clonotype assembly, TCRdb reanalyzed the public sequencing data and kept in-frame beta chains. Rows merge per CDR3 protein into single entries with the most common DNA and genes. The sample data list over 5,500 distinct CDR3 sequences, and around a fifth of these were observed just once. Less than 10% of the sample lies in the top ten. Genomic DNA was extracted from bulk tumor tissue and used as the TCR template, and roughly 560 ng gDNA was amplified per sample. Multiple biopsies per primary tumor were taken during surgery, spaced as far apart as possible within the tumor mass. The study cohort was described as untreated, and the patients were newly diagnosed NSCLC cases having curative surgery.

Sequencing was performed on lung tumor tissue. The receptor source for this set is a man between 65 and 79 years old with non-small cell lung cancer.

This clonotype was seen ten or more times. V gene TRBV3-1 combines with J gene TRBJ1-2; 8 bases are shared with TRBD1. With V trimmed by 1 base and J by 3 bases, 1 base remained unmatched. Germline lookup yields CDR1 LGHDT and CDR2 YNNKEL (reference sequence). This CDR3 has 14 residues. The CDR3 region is CASSQATGDYGYTF. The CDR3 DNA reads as TGTGCCAGCAGCCAAGCGACAGGGGACTATGGCTACACCTTC.

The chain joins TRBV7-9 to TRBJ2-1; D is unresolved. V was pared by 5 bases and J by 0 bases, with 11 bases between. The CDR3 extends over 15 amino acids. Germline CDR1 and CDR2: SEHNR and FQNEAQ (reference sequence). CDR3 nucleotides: TGTGCCAGCAGCATGTCGGATAGCTCCTACAATGAGCAGTTCTTC. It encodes CASSMSDSSYNEQFF.

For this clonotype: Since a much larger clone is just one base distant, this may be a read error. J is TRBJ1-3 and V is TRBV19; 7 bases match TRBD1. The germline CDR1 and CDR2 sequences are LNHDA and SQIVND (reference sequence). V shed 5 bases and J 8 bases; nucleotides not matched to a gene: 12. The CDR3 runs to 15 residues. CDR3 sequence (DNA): TGTGCCAGTAGTCAGGGCAGGGGGTGGGGGTACACCATATATTTT. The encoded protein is CASSQGRGWGYTIYF.

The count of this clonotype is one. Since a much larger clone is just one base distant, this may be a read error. CDR3 nucleotide sequence: TGCGCCGGCAGCTTGGTCGGGTGGACAGGGGGCACCGGGGAGCTGTTTTTT. Amino acids: CAGSLVGWTGGTGELFF. V is TRBV5-1 and J is TRBJ2-2; 10 positions match TRBD1. The V gene's germline CDR1 is SGHRS and CDR2 YFSETQ. This CDR3 spans 17 amino acids.

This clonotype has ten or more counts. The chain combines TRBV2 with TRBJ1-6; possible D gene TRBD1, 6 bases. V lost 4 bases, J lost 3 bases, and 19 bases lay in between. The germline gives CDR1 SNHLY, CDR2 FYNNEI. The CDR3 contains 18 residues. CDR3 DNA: TGTGCCAGCAGTGTCTTGGGGAGGACAGAGCTCTATAATTCACCCCTCCACTTT. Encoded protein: CASSVLGRTELYNSPLHF.

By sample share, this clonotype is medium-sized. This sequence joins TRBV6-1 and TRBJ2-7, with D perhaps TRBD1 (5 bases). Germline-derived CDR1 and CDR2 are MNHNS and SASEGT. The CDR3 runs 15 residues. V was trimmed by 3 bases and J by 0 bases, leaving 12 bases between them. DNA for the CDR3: TGTGCCAGCAGTGAGTCCGGAGACAGCTCCTACGAGCAGTACTTC. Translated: CASSESGDSSYEQYF.

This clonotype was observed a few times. CDR3 bases: TGTGCCAGCTCACCCGCGATGAACACTGAAGCTTTCTTT. Amino acid sequence: CASSPAMNTEAFF. The gene calls are TRBV18 and TRBJ1-1; D call uncertain. V shed 3 bases and J shed 0 bases, with 5 bases lying between them. CDR1 and CDR2 from the germline V gene are KGHSH and LQKENI. The CDR3 length is 13 residues.

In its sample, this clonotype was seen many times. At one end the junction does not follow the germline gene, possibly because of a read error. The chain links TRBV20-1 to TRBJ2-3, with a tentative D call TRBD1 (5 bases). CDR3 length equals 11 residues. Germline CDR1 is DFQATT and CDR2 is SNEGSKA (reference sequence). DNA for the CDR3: TGCAGTGCACCCGAAGGGGCCCGCCGGCTATTT. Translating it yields CSAPEGARRLF.

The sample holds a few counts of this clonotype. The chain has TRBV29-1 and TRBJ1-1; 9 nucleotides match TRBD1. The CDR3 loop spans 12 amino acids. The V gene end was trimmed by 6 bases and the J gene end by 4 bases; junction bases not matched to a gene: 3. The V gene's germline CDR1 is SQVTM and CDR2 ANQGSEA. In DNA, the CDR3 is TGCAGCGTCGCGGGACAGGGCACTGAAGCTTTCTTT. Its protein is CSVAGQGTEAFF.

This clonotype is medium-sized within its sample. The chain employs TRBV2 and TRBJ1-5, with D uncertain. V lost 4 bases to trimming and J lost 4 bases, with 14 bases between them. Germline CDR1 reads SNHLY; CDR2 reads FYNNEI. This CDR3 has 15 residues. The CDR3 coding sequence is TGTGCCAGCAGTGTTGGCGGAAGGTTTAATCAGCCCCAGCATTTT. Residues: CASSVGGRFNQPQHF.

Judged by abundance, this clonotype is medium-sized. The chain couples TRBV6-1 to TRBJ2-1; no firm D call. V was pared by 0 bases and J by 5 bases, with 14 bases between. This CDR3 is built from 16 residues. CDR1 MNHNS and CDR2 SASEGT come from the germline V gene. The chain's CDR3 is CASSEALGYSNNEQFF. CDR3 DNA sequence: TGTGCCAGCAGTGAAGCGCTTGGATATAGCAACAATGAGCAGTTCTTC.

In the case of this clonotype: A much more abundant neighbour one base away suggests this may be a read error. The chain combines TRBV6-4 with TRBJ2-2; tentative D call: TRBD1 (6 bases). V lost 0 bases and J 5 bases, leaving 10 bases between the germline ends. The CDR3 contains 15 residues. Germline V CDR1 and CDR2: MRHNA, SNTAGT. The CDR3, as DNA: TGTGCCAGCAGTGACTCGGCAGGGGAAACCGGGGAGCTGTTTTTT. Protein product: CASSDSAGETGELFF.

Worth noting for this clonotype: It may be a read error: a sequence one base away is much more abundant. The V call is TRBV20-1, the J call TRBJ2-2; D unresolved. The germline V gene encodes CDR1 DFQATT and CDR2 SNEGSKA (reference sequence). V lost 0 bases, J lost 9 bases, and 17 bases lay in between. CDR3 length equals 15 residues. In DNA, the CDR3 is TGCAGTGCTAGAGATCTCACAGACGTCTACAGGGAGCTGTTTTTT. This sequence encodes CSARDLTDVYRELFF.

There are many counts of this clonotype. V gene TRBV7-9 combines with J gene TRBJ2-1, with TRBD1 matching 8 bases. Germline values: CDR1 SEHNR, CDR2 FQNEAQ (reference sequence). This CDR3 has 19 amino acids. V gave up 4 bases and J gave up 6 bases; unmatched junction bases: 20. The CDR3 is CASSSRRVWGTGAVNEQFF. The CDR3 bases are TGTGCCAGCAGCTCCAGACGGGTATGGGGGACAGGAGCCGTCAATGAGCAGTTCTTC.

The CDR3 loop is CASSEGRTSGGSEETQYF. CDR3 coding DNA: TGTGCCAGCAGTGAAGGGCGGACTAGCGGGGGCTCAGAAGAGACCCAGTACTTC. The V gene is TRBV6-1, the J gene TRBJ2-5, with 13 bases fitting TRBD2. Trimming at V came to 1 base and at J to 3 bases, leaving 8 bases not matched to a gene. Germline loops: CDR1 MNHNS, CDR2 SASEGT. The CDR3 spans 18 residues.

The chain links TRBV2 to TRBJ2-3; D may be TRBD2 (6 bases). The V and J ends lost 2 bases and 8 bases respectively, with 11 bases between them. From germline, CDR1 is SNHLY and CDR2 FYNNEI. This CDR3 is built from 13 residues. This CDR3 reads CASSELQGGTQYF. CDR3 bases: TGTGCCAGCAGTGAATTGCAGGGAGGTACGCAGTATTTT.

CDR3 nucleotide sequence: TGTGCCAGCAGCGACCCTAAAACAGGGGGCTCCTATAATTCACCCCTCCACTTT. Protein sequence: CASSDPKTGGSYNSPLHF. This sequence joins TRBV5-4 and TRBJ1-6, with TRBD1 identical over 8 bases. The CDR3 runs to 18 residues. V was pared by 4 bases and J by 0 bases, with 9 bases of the junction left unmatched. In germline, CDR1 is SGHNT, CDR2 YYREEE (reference sequence).

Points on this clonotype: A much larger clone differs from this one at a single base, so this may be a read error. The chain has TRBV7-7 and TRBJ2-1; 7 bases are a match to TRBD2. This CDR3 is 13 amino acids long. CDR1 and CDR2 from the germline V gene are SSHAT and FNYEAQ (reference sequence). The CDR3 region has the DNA TGTGATTCGACGGGGGGCTCCTACAATGAGCAGTTCTTC. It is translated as CDSTGGSYNEQFF.